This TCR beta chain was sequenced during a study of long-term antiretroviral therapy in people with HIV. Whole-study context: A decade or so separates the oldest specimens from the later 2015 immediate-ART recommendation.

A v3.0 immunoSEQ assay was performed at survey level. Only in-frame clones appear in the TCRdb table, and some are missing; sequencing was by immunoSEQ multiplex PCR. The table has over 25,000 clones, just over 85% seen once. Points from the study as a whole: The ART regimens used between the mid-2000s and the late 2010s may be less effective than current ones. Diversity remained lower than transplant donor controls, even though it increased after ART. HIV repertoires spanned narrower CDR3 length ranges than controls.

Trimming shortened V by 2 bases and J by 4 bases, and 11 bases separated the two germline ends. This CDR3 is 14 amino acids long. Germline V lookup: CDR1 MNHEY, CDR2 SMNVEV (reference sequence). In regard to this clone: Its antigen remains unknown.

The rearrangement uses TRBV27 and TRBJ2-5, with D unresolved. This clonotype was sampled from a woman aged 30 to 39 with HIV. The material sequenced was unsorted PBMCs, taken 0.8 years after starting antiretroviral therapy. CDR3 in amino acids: CASSLRVLGETQYF. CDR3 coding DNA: TGTGCCAGCAGTTTAAGGGTTCTCGGAGAGACCCAGTACTTC.